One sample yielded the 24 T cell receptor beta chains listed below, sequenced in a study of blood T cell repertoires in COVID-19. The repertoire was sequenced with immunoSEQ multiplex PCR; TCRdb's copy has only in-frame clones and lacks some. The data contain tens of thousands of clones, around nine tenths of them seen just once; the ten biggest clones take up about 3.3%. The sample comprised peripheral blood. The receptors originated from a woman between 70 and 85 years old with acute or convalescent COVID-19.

The chain's CDR3 is CASRAGGRPVNQPQHF. CDR3 sequence (DNA): TGTGCCAGTAGAGCGGGGGGCCGGCCAGTAAATCAGCCCCAGCATTTT. The rearrangement links TRBV19 to TRBJ1-5; a possible D gene is TRBD1 (6 bases). Trimming took 6 bases from V and 4 from J, leaving 19 bases between them. CDR3 size: 16 residues. From germline, CDR1 is LNHDA and CDR2 SQIVND (reference sequence).

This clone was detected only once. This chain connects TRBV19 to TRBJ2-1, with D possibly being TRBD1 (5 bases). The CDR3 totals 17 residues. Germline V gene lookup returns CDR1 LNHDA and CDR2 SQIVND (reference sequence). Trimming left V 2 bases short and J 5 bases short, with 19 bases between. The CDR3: CASSILSPGLGHNEQFF. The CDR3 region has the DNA TGTGCCAGTAGTATATTAAGCCCAGGGCTGGGGCACAATGAGCAGTTCTTC.

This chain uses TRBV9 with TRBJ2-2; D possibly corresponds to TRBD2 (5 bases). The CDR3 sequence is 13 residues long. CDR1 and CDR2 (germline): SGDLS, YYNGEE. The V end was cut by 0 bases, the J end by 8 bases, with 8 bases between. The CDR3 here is CASSVDLAGELFF. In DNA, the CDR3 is TGTGCCAGCAGCGTAGATCTAGCAGGGGAGCTGTTTTTT.

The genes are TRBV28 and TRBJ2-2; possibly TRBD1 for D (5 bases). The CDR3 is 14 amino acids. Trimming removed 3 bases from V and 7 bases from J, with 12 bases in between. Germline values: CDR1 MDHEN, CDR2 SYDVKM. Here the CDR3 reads CASSLTARVGELFF. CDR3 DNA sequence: TGTGCCAGCAGTTTGACAGCACGAGTCGGGGAGCTGTTTTTT.

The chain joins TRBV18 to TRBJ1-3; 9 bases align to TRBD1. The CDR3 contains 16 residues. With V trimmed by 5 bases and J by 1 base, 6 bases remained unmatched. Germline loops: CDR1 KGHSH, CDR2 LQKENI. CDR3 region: CASSAGTGKSGNTIYF. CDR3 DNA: TGTGCCAGCTCAGCCGGGACAGGGAAGTCTGGAAACACCATATATTTT.

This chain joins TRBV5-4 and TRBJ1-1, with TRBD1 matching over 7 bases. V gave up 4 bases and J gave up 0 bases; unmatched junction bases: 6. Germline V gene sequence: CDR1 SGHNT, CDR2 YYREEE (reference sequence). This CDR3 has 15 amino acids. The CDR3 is CASSDWGQMNTEAFF. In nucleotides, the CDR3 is TGTGCCAGCAGCGATTGGGGACAGATGAACACTGAAGCTTTCTTT.

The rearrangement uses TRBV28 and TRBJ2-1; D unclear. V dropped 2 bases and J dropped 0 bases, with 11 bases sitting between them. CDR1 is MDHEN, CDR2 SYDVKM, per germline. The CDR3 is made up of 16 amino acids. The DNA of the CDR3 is TGTGCCAGCAGTTTACATGTACTTGACTCCTACAATGAGCAGTTCTTC. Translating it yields CASSLHVLDSYNEQFF.

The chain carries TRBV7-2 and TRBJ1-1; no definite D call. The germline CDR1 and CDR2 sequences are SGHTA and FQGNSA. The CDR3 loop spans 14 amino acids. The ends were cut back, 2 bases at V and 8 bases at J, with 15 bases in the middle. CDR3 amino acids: CASSLTRAPTEAFF. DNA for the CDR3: TGTGCCAGCAGCTTAACGAGGGCCCCCACCGAAGCTTTCTTT. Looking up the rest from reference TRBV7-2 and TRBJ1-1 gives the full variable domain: GAGVSQSPSNKVTEKGKDVELRCDPISGHTALYWYRQSLGQGLEFLIYFQGNSAPDKSGLPSDRFSAERTGGSVSTLTIQRTQQEDSAVYLCASSLTRAPTEAFFGQGTRLTVV.

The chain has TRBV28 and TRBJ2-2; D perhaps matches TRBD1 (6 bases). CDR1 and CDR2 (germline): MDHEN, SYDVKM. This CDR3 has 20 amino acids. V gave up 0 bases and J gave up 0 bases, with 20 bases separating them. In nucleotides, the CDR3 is TGTGCCAGCAGTTTATGGCAGGGGTTAAGCCGGGCAGCGAACACCGGGGAGCTGTTTTTT. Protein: CASSLWQGLSRAANTGELFF.

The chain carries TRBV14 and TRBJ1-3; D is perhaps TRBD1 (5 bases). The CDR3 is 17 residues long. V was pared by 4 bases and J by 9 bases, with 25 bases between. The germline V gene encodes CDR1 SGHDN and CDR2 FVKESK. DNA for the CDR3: TGTGCCAGCAGCCGTGCTTTACCCGGGACGGGCGGGGGCACCATATATTTT. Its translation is CASSRALPGTGGGTIYF.

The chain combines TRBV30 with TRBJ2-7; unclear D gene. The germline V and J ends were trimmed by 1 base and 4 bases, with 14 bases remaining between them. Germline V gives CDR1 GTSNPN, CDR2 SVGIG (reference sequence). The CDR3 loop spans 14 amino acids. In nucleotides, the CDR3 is TGTGCCTGGAGTGCTCCAAGGAGCGTTTACGAGCAGTACTTC. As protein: CAWSAPRSVYEQYF.

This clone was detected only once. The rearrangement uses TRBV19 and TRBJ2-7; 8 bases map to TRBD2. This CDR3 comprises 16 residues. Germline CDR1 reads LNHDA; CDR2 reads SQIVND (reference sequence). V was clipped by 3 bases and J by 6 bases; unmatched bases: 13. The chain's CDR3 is CASSIFPSGYPPEQYF. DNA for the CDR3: TGTGCCAGTAGTATCTTTCCTAGCGGGTATCCACCCGAGCAGTACTTC. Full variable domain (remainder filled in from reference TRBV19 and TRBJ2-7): DGGITQSPKYLFRKEGQNVTLSCEQNLNHDAMYWYRQDPGQGLRLIYYSQIVNDFQKGDIAEGYSVSREKKESFPLTVTSAQKNPTAFYLCASSIFPSGYPPEQYFGPGTRLTVT.

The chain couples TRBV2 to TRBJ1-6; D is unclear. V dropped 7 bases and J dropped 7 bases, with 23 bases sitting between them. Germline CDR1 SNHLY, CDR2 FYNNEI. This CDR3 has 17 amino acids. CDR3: CASKDAGGQAPNSPLHF. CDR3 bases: TGTGCCAGCAAGGACGCAGGAGGGCAGGCCCCCAATTCACCCCTCCACTTT.

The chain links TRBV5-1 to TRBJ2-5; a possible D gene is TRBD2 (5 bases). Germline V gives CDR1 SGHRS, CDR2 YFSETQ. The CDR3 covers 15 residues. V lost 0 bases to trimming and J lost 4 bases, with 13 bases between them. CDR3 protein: CASSLVGMGVETQYF. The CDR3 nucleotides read TGCGCCAGCAGCTTGGTCGGGATGGGTGTAGAGACCCAGTACTTC.

The CDR3 bases are TGTGCCAGCAGGGTGGAGACTGAAGCTTTCTTT. Translating it yields CASRVETEAFF. This chain uses TRBV28 with TRBJ1-1, with unresolved D. Between the trimmed V and J ends, which lost 6 bases and 5 bases, there was a span of 7 bases. The CDR3 loop spans 11 amino acids. Germline CDR1 reads MDHEN; CDR2 reads SYDVKM.

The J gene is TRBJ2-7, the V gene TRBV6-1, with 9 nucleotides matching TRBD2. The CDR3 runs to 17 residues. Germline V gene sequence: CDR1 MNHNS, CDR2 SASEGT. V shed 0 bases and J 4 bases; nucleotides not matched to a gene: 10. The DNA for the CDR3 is TGTGCCAGCAGTGAAGCGCGGGGTAGCGGGAGAGTATACGAGCAGTACTTC. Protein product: CASSEARGSGRVYEQYF.

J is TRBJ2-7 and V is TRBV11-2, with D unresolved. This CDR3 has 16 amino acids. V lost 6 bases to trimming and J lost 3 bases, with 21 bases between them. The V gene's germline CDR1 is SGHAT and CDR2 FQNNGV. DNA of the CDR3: TGTGCCAGCAGACCTATTCCTAGAGCCCAACACTACGAGCAGTACTTC. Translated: CASRPIPRAQHYEQYF. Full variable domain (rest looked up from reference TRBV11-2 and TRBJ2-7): EAGVAQSPRYKIIEKRQSVAFWCNPISGHATLYWYQQILGQGPKLLIQFQNNGVVDDSQLPKDRFSAERLKGVDSTLKIQPAKLEDSAVYLCASRPIPRAQHYEQYFGPGTRLTVT.

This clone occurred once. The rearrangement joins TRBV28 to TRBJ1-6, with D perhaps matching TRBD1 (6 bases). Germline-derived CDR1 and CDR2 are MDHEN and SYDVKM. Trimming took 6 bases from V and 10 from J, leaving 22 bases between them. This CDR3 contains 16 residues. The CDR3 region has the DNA TGTGCCAGCAGACCCTCGAAGGGGGTTGCAGGGTCACCCCTCCACTTT. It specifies CASRPSKGVAGSPLHF.

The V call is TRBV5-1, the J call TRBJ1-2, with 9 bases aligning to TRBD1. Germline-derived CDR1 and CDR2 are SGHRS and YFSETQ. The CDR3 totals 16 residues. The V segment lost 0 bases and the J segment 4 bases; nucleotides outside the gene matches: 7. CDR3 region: CASSLAPTGGSYGYTF. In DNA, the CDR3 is TGCGCCAGCAGCTTGGCACCTACAGGGGGCTCCTATGGCTACACCTTC. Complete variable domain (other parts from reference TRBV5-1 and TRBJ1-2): KAGVTQTPRYLIKTRGQQVTLSCSPISGHRSVSWYQQTPGQGLQFLFEYFSETQRNKGNFPGRFSGRQFSNSRSEMNVSTLELGDSALYLCASSLAPTGGSYGYTFGSGTRLTVV.

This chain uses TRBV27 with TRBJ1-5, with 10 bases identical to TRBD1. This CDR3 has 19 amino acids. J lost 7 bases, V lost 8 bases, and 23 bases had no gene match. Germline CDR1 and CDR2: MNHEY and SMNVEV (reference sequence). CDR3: CASGPRRDRGFPNGQPQHF. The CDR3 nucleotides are TGTGCCAGCGGACCCCGCAGGGACAGGGGTTTTCCTAACGGACAGCCCCAGCATTTT.

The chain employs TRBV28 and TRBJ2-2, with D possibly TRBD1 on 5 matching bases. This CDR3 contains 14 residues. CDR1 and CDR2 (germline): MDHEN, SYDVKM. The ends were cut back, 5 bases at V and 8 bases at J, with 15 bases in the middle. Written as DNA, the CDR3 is TGTGCCAGCAGTCGCGAGTTGGGGCTTGGGGAGCTGTTTTTT. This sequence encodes CASSRELGLGELFF. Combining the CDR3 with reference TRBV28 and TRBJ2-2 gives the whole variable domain DVKVTQSSRYLVKRTGEKVFLECVQDMDHENMFWYRQDPGLGLRLIYFSYDVKMKEKGDIPEGYSVSREKKERFSLILESASTNQTSMYLCASSRELGLGELFFGEGSRLTVL.

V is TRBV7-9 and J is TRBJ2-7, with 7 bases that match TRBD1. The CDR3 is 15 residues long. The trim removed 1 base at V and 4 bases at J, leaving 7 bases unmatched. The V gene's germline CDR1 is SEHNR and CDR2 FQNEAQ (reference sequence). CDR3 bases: TGTGCCAGCAGCTTAGTAGAACAGGGGCGATACGAGCAGTACTTC. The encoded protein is CASSLVEQGRYEQYF.

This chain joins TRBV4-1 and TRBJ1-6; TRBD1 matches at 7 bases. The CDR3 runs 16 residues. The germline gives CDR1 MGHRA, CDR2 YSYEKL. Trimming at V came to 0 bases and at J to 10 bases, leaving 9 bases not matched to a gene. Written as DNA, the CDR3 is TGCGCCAGCAGCCAAGATAGTGCGACAGGGAGGTCACCCCTCCACTTT. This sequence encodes CASSQDSATGRSPLHF.

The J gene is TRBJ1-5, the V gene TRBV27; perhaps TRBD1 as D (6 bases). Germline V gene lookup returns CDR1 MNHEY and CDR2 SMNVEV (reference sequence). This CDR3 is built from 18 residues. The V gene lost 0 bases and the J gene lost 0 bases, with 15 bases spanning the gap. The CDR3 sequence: CASSLSRGGYYSNQPQHF. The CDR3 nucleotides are TGTGCCAGCAGTTTATCGAGGGGGGGCTATTATAGCAATCAGCCCCAGCATTTT.